This is a list of T cell receptor beta chains from one sample in a study of T cell changes during pregnancy in multiple sclerosis. Method: immunoSEQ multiplex PCR; TCRdb's copy keeps in-frame clones and lacks some. The sample carries about 13,000 clones, roughly 86% recorded once. This sample comprised CD8+ T cells from peripheral blood mononuclear cells, obtained in the first trimester of pregnancy. The receptors stem from a female donor with multiple sclerosis, enrolled in a pregnancy study. CDR3s include the opening cysteine and the closing phenylalanine or tryptophan. A D gene is named only where the DNA matches it firmly. Clone size appears in some rows only: once, few, many, or a class for an expanded clone.

D gene,clone size,V gene,J gene,CDR3 protein,CDR3 DNA
TRBD1,.,TRBV11-3,TRBJ1-4,CASSSRETGEVNEKLFF,TGTGCCAGCAGCTCCCGAGAGACAGGGGAAGTCAATGAAAAACTGTTTTTT
TRBD2,.,TRBV2,TRBJ2-7,CASSWTSALTGEQYF,TGTGCCAGCAGTTGGACTAGCGCCCTGACTGGGGAGCAGTACTTC
TRBD1,.,TRBV28,TRBJ1-1,CASSLVLQGSTEAFF,TGTGCCAGCAGTTTAGTCCTACAGGGGAGCACTGAAGCTTTCTTT
.,few,TRBV6-4,TRBJ2-3,CASSQRGPQDTQYF,TGTGCCAGCAGTCAAAGGGGCCCGCAAGATACGCAGTATTTT
TRBD2,.,TRBV4-1,TRBJ2-1,CASPLGREGHNEQFF,TGCGCCAGCCCCCTCGGGAGGGAAGGACACAATGAGCAGTTCTTC
TRBD1,.,TRBV9,TRBJ2-7,CASSRGGTGGFYKQYF,TGTGCCAGCAGCCGGGGAGGAACAGGGGGCTTCTACAAGCAGTACTTC
TRBD1,.,TRBV28,TRBJ2-6,CASSSGTVSGANVLTF,TGTGCCAGCAGTTCAGGGACAGTCTCTGGGGCCAACGTCCTGACTTTC
.,.,TRBV6-5,TRBJ1-2,CASSYSEGLRGYTF,TGTGCCAGCAGTTACTCGGAGGGCCTTCGGGGCTACACCTTC
TRBD1,.,TRBV6-1,TRBJ2-2,CASSPGTGDTGELFF,TGTGCCAGCAGTCCCGGGACAGGGGACACCGGGGAGCTGTTTTTT
TRBD2,.,TRBV4-3,TRBJ2-3,CASSQDLASGADTQYF,TGCGCCAGCAGCCAAGATCTGGCTAGCGGGGCAGATACGCAGTATTTT
TRBD2,.,TRBV7-9,TRBJ2-5,CASTRLAGEVETQYF,TGTGCCAGCACCCGACTAGCGGGGGAGGTGGAGACCCAGTACTTC
.,.,TRBV2,TRBJ1-1,CATGWVYTEAFF,TGTGCCACAGGTTGGGTGTACACTGAAGCTTTCTTT
.,.,TRBV30,TRBJ1-6,CAWGYSIPSPLHF,TGTGCCTGGGGTTACAGTATACCTTCACCCCTCCACTTT
.,.,TRBV5-1,TRBJ1-6,CASSLGPGWDNSPLHF,TGCGCCAGCAGCTTGGGGCCAGGGTGGGATAATTCACCCCTCCACTTT
.,.,TRBV2,TRBJ1-2,CASSALGQTNYGYTF,TGTGCCAGCAGCGCCCTGGGGCAGACTAACTATGGCTACACCTTC
.,.,TRBV7-8,TRBJ2-3,CASSPPKGNRVTDTQYF,TGTGCCAGCAGCCCCCCCAAGGGTAACAGGGTAACAGATACGCAGTATTTT
TRBD2,.,TRBV4-3,TRBJ2-1,CASSPLRDYYNEQFF,TGCGCCAGCAGCCCACTCCGGGACTATTACAATGAGCAGTTCTTC
TRBD1,once,TRBV7-9,TRBJ1-4,CASSSRQGEYEKLFF,TGTGCCAGCAGCTCCCGACAGGGGGAGTATGAAAAACTGTTTTTT
TRBD2,.,TRBV28,TRBJ2-3,CASSFVVAGVNTQYF,TGTGCCAGCAGTTTCGTGGTAGCGGGGGTGAATACGCAGTATTTT
TRBD1,.,TRBV11-2,TRBJ1-2,CASSPGTGYGYTF,TGTGCCAGCAGCCCCGGGACAGGGTATGGCTACACCTTC
.,.,TRBV7-3,TRBJ2-5,CASSPAGYQETQYF,TGTGCCAGCAGCCCCGCCGGGTACCAAGAGACCCAGTACTTC
.,medium-sized,TRBV6-1,TRBJ1-1,CASSEEGTLNTEAFF,TGTGCCAGCAGTGAAGAAGGGACACTGAACACTGAAGCTTTCTTT
TRBD1,.,TRBV15,TRBJ2-6,CATSRTGGSGANVLTF,TGTGCCACCAGCAGAACAGGGGGCTCTGGGGCCAACGTCCTGACTTTC
.,.,TRBV18,TRBJ2-2,CASSPAGSPGELFF,TGTGCCAGCTCACCTGCGGGGAGTCCCGGGGAGCTGTTTTTT
TRBD2,.,TRBV28,TRBJ2-7,CASSFSGGNGEQYF,TGTGCCAGCAGTTTTAGCGGGGGGAATGGCGAGCAGTACTTC
TRBD2,.,TRBV6-4,TRBJ2-1,CASSDTSGGNEQFF,TGTGCCAGCAGTGACACTAGCGGGGGCAATGAGCAGTTCTTC
TRBD1,.,TRBV11-2,TRBJ1-1,CASSLEGGQGAEAFF,TGTGCCAGCAGCCTCGAGGGCGGCCAGGGGGCTGAAGCTTTCTTT
.,.,TRBV6-1,TRBJ1-1,CASSEGPGGLRNTEAFF,TGTGCCAGCAGTGAAGGCCCCGGGGGGCTACGGAACACTGAAGCTTTCTTT